The sequence of this TCR beta chain was determined in a study of blood T cell repertoires in COVID-19. Per the study methods: Cell counts per sample came from amplifying reference gene primers. Using immunoSEQ multiplex PCR, the repertoire was profiled, and TCRdb retains in-frame clones only, with some absent. The V and J calls and clone size come from that table; D and trimming were worked out from the DNA. The table shows 100,000 to 150,000 clones, with 77% occurring only once. Germline CDR1 is LNHDA and CDR2 is SQIVND (reference sequence). Deletions cut 1 base from V and 3 bases from J, with 7 bases between. This CDR3 is built from 13 residues.

The source material was peripheral blood. The chain carries TRBV19 and TRBJ2-7; D not resolved. This clonotype was obtained from a human donor in a cohort sampled during active COVID-19. The CDR3 DNA reads as TGTGCCAGTAGTATAGGACAAAGCTACGAGCAGTACTTC. Amino acids: CASSIGQSYEQYF.